A single T cell receptor beta chain is shown here with its context. Its antigen is unidentified. Both 60 Vbeta primers and 13 Jbeta primers went into the PCR. Libraries were prepared by immunoSEQ multiplex PCR; TCRdb keeps only in-frame clonotypes and omits some of them. The data contain about 150,000 clones, around 67% of them singletons. CDR1 is MDHEN, CDR2 SYDVKM, per germline. There are 13 residues in the CDR3. V dropped 2 bases and J dropped 6; count of bases not matched to a gene: 0. The data stem from a study of cytomegalovirus exposure and HLA in healthy donors. Study-level findings and limits: When presence/absence was analysed, sequencing depth was taken to be roughly uniform across donors. Serostatus for CMV was the only available immune exposure information. In a later analysis, a genetic analysis reported fewer productive-TCR N-insertions in an Asian-associated ancestry cluster than the cohort average.

The chain carries TRBV28 and TRBJ1-2; 10 bases agree with TRBD1. This clonotype originated in a woman aged 18 to 35 in good health and CMV-seronegative. Sequencing was performed on PBMCs. DNA of the CDR3: TGTGCCAGCAGTTTAGACAGGGGGCATGGCTACACCTTC. Translation gives CASSLDRGHGYTF.